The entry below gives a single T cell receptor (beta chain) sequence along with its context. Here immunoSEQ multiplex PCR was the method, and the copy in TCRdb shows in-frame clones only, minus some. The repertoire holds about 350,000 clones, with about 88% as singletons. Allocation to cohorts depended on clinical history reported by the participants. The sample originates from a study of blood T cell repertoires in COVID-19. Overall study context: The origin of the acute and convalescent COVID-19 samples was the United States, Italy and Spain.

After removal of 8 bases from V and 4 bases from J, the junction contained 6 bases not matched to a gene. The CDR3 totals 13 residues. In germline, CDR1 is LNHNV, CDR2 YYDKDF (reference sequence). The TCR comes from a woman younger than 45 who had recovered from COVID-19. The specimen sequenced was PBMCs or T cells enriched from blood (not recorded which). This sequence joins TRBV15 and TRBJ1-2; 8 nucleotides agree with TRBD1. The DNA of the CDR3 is TGTGCCACCTCGCGACAGGGGAGCTATGGCTACACCTTC. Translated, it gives CATSRQGSYGYTF.